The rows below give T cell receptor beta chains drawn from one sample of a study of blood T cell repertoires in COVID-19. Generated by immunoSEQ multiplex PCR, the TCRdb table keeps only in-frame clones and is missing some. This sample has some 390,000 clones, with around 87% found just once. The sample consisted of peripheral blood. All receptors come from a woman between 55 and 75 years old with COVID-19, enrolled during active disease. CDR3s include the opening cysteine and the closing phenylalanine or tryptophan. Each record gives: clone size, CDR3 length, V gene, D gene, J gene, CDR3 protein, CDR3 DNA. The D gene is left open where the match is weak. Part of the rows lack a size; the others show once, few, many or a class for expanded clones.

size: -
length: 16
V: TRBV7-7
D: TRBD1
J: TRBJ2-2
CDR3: CASSAGTVTNTGELFF
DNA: TGTGCTAGCAGCGCCGGGACAGTAACGAACACCGGGGAGCTGTTTTTT

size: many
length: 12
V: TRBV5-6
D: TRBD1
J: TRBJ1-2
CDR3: CASSLQGYGYTF
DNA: TGTGCCAGCAGCTTACAGGGGTATGGCTACACCTTC

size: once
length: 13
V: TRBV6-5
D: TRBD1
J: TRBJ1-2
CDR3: CASSFDRADGYTF
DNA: TGTGCCAGCAGCTTTGACAGGGCGGACGGCTACACCTTC

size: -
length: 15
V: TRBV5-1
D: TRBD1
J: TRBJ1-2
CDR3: CASSITGQFEYGYTF
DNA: TGCGCCAGCAGCATAACGGGACAGTTTGAATATGGCTACACCTTC

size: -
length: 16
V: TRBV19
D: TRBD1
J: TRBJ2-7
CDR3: CASSTGKGQKSYEQYF
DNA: TGTGCCAGTAGTACTGGGAAGGGACAGAAATCCTACGAGCAGTACTTC

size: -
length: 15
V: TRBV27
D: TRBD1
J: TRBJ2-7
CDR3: CASSLVGTASYEQYF
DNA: TGTGCCAGCAGTTTGGTAGGGACAGCCTCCTACGAGCAGTACTTC

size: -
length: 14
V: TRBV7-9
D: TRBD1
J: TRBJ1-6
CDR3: CASSPGQGNSPLHF
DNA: TGTGCCAGCAGCCCAGGACAGGGGAATTCACCCCTCCACTTT

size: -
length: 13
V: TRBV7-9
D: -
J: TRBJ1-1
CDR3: CASSFQGAAEAFF
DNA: TGTGCCAGCAGCTTCCAGGGTGCGGCTGAAGCTTTCTTT

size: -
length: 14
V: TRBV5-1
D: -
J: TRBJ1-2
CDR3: CASSLIPGDYGYTF
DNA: TGCGCCAGCAGCTTGATACCAGGGGACTATGGCTACACCTTC

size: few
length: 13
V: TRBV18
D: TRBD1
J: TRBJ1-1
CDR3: CASLGGMDTEAFF
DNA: TGTGCCAGCTTAGGGGGCATGGACACTGAAGCTTTCTTT

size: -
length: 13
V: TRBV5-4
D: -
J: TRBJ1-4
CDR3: CASSLALNEKLFF
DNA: TGTGCCAGCAGCTTGGCTCTTAATGAAAAACTGTTTTTT

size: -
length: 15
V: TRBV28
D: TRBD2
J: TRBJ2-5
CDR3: CASSRGLAVQETQYF
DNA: TGTGCCAGCAGTCGGGGACTAGCGGTTCAAGAGACCCAGTACTTC

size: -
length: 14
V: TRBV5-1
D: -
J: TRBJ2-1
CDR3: CASSSRVGYNEQFF
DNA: TGCGCCAGCAGCTCCAGGGTTGGGTACAATGAGCAGTTCTTC

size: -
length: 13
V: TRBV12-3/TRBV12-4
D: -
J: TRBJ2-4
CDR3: CASSFGRENIQYF
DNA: TGTGCCAGCAGTTTCGGCAGGGAAAACATTCAGTACTTC

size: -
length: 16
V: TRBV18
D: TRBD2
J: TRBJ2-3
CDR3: CASSPGRSGSSDTQYF
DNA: TGTGCCAGCTCACCGGGCCGTAGCGGGTCTTCAGATACGCAGTATTTT

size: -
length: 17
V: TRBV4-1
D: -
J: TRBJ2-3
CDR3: CASSQNNYGAGSDTQYF
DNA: TGCGCCAGCAGCCAAAACAACTATGGGGCAGGATCAGATACGCAGTATTTT

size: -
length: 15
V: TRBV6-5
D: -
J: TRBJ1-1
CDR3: CASSYSRTANTEAFF
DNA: TGTGCCAGCAGTTACTCGCGAACAGCGAACACTGAAGCTTTCTTT

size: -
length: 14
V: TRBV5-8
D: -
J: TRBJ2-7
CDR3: CASSPQTGTYEQYF
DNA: TGTGCCAGCAGTCCTCAAACAGGGACCTACGAGCAGTACTTC

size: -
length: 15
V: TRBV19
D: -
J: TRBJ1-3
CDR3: CASSATGNPGNTIYF
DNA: TGTGCCAGTAGTGCCACAGGGAATCCGGGAAACACCATATATTTT

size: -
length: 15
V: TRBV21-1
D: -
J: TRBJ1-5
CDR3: CASSTGDRACQPQHF
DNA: TGTGCCAGCAGCACGGGGGACAGGGCTTGTCAGCCCCAGCATTTT

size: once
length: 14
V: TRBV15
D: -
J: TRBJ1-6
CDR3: CATSSLQNNSPLHF
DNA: TGTGCCACCAGCAGTCTCCAGAATAATTCACCCCTCCACTTT

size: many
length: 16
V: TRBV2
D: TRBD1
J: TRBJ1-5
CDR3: CASRDREIYSNQPQHF
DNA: TGTGCCAGCCGGGACAGGGAGATCTATAGCAATCAGCCCCAGCATTTT

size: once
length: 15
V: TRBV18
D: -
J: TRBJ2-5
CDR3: CASSPQRGTMETQYF
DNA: TGTGCCAGCTCACCACAGCGAGGCACTATGGAGACCCAGTACTTC

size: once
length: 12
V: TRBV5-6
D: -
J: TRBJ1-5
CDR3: CASSHARGPQHF
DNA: TGTGCCAGCAGCCACGCTCGAGGGCCCCAGCATTTT

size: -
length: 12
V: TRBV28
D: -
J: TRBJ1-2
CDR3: CASSARGYGYTF
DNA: TGTGCCAGCAGTGCAAGGGGCTATGGCTACACCTTC

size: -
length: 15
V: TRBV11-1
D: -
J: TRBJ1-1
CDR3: CASSPTTPGGTEAFF
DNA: TGTGCCAGCAGCCCGACGACCCCCGGAGGCACTGAAGCTTTCTTT

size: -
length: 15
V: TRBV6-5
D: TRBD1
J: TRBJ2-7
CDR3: CASMPGQGAGYEQYF
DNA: TGTGCCAGCATGCCGGGACAGGGGGCGGGGTACGAGCAGTACTTC

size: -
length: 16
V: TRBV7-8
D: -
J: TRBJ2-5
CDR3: CASSLISVGSPGTQYF
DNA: TGTGCCAGCAGCTTAATTTCCGTCGGCAGCCCGGGGACCCAGTACTTC

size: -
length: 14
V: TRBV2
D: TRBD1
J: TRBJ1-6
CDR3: CASRNQGDNSPLHF
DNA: TGTGCCAGCAGAAATCAGGGGGATAATTCACCCCTCCACTTT

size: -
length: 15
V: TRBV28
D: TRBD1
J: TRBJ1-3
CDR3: CASSMPGDRSNTIYF
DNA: TGTGCCAGCAGTATGCCCGGGGACAGATCAAACACCATATATTTT

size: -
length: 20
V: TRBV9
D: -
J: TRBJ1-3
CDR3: CASTEPTTLGRVNSGNTIYF
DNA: TGTGCCAGCACCGAACCCACCACCCTAGGCCGGGTAAACTCTGGAAACACCATATATTTT

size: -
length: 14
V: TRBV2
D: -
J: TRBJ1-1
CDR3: CASSLQGGSTEAFF
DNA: TGTGCCAGCAGCCTACAGGGTGGTAGCACTGAAGCTTTCTTT

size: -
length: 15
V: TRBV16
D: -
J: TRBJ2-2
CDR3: CASSPLRGANGELFF
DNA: TGTGCCAGCAGCCCCCTCCGGGGAGCGAACGGGGAGCTGTTTTTT

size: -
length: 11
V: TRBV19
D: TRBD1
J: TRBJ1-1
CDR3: CASSWDRGSFF
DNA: TGTGCCAGTAGTTGGGACAGGGGGTCTTTCTTT

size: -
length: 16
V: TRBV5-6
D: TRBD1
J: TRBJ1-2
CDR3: CASSPGTGEANYGYTF
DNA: TGTGCCAGCAGTCCCGGGACAGGGGAAGCTAACTATGGCTACACCTTC

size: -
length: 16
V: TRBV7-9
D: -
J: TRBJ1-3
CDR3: CASSSAGGQAGNTIYF
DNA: TGTGCCAGCAGCTCCGCGGGGGGCCAGGCTGGAAACACCATATATTTT

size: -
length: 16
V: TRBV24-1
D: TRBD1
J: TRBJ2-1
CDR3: CATSGGRTGVNNEQFF
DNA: TGTGCCACCAGTGGGGGGAGGACAGGGGTTAACAATGAGCAGTTCTTC

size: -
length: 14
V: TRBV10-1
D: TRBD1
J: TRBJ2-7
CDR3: CASRVGQGPYEQYF
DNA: TGCGCCAGCAGGGTGGGACAGGGGCCCTACGAGCAGTACTTC

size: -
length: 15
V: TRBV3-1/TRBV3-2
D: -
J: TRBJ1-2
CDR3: CASSQPSRGNRGYTF
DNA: TGTGCCAGCAGCCAACCCTCCCGGGGTAATAGGGGCTACACCTTC

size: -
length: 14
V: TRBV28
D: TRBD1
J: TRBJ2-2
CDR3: CASFNRGSPGELFF
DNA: TGTGCCAGCTTTAACAGGGGATCTCCCGGGGAGCTGTTTTTT

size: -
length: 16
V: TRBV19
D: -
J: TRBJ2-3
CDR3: CASSDRRRAATDTQYF
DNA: TGTGCCAGTAGTGATAGGAGGCGAGCCGCCACAGATACGCAGTATTTT